The rows below give T cell receptor beta chains drawn from one sample of a study of cytomegalovirus exposure and HLA in healthy donors. The data were produced by immunoSEQ multiplex PCR, yet TCRdb's version contains in-frame clones alone and is incomplete. Of 150,000 to 200,000 clones in the sample, about three quarters are singletons; the top ten hold about 1.6%. The specimen was PBMCs. The receptors were sampled from a girl aged 5 to 17 in good health and CMV-seronegative. CDR3s include the opening cysteine and the closing phenylalanine or tryptophan. Fields, in order: V gene, CDR3 length, J gene, CDR3 protein.

V gene: TRBV5-1
CDR3 length: 16
J gene: TRBJ2-3
CDR3 protein: CASSPGGSSPTDTQYF

V gene: TRBV9
CDR3 length: 14
J gene: TRBJ2-3
CDR3 protein: CASSQTGAADTQYF

V gene: TRBV5-6
CDR3 length: 16
J gene: TRBJ2-2
CDR3 protein: CASSRGLAGAAGELFF

V gene: TRBV5-1
CDR3 length: 15
J gene: TRBJ2-5
CDR3 protein: CASSRQGQASETQYF

V gene: TRBV15
CDR3 length: 16
J gene: TRBJ2-3
CDR3 protein: CATSRERGGGLNTQYF

V gene: TRBV5-6
CDR3 length: 16
J gene: TRBJ2-5
CDR3 protein: CASTLLLGGGEETQYF

V gene: TRBV19
CDR3 length: 15
J gene: TRBJ2-5
CDR3 protein: CASSIVGGARETQYF

V gene: TRBV4-1
CDR3 length: 13
J gene: TRBJ1-2
CDR3 protein: CASSQGESYGYTF

V gene: TRBV9
CDR3 length: 14
J gene: TRBJ1-6
CDR3 protein: CASSVGGDNSPLHF

V gene: TRBV7-9
CDR3 length: 13
J gene: TRBJ1-6
CDR3 protein: CASSSGGNSPLHF

V gene: TRBV6-5
CDR3 length: 15
J gene: TRBJ1-4
CDR3 protein: CASSGTGAGGEKLFF

V gene: TRBV2
CDR3 length: 15
J gene: TRBJ2-5
CDR3 protein: CASSGGQSLQETQYF

V gene: TRBV20-1
CDR3 length: 11
J gene: TRBJ1-1
CDR3 protein: CSPDRVGLAFF

V gene: TRBV5-4
CDR3 length: 14
J gene: TRBJ2-7
CDR3 protein: CASSLGQGIYEQYF

V gene: TRBV5-6
CDR3 length: 16
J gene: TRBJ2-2
CDR3 protein: CASSLVSGDRTGELFF

V gene: TRBV15
CDR3 length: 17
J gene: TRBJ2-7
CDR3 protein: CATSRDGEGVEFYEQYF

V gene: TRBV5-8
CDR3 length: 13
J gene: TRBJ1-4
CDR3 protein: CASSTRFSEKLFF